This paragraph covers one TCR beta chain sequence. Its specificity is unknown. The data stem from a study of immune evolution from preneoplasia to lung adenocarcinoma. Across the study: HLA loss of heterozygosity: about 7% AIS, approximately 15% MIA, over 25% ADC, none AAH. Study-wide results and caveats: Later-stage lesions appeared to have more T cells, more diversity, less clonality. KRAS-mutant nodules had the highest T cell clonality.

Sequencing was performed with immunoSEQ multiplex PCR; in TCRdb, only in-frame clones are kept and a portion is missing. This sample has several thousand clones; more than 75% occur once, and the top ten carry around 8.7%. Germline values: CDR1 SGHRS, CDR2 YFSETQ. The CDR3 is 15 residues long. V lost 0 bases, J lost 2 bases, and 10 bases lay in between. The V gene is TRBV5-1, the J gene TRBJ2-3; TRBD1 is a possible D gene (6 bases). The sample taken for sequencing was FFPE minimally invasive lung adenocarcinoma tissue. The sequence was obtained from a donor aged 70 or over with lung adenocarcinoma. CDR3 sequence: CASSLDMGATDTQYF. The CDR3 DNA is TGCGCCAGCAGCTTGGATATGGGGGCCACAGATACGCAGTATTTT.